This is a list of T cell receptor beta chains from one sample in a study of blood T cell repertoires in COVID-19. Sequenced by immunoSEQ multiplex PCR; TCRdb stores in-frame clones only, minus some. This sample carries 150,000 to 200,000 clones, more than 75% of them seen once, and the ten largest clones take 2.5% to 4%. The sample taken for sequencing was peripheral blood. Receptors were obtained from a man aged 65 to 85 with acute or convalescent COVID-19. The CDR3 runs from the conserved cysteine through the conserved F or W. The D gene is left open where the match is weak. Clone size is not always given. Where it is, it says once, few, many or a class for expanded clones.

V	J	D	size	DNA	CDR3
TRBV27	TRBJ1-6	NA	NA	TGTGCCAGCAGTTTGGGCTACGGATCACCCCTCCACTTT	CASSLGYGSPLHF
TRBV11-2	TRBJ1-5	TRBD1	few	TGTGCCAGCAGCTTAGGGGTGGGGACAGGGGTCCCCCGGTCCCAGCATTTT	CASSLGVGTGVPRSQHF
TRBV7-9	TRBJ1-5	TRBD1	NA	TGTGCCAGCAGCCCAGGGACAGGCAAGGGCAATCAGCCCCAGCATTTT	CASSPGTGKGNQPQHF
TRBV27	TRBJ1-6	NA	NA	TGTGCCAGCAGTTTATGGGGGGTTGGGTCACCCCTCCACTTT	CASSLWGVGSPLHF
TRBV5-6	TRBJ2-2	TRBD1	few	TGTGCCAGCAGCTTTACAGGGGCCTACACCGGGGAGCTGTTTTTT	CASSFTGAYTGELFF
TRBV6-5	TRBJ2-1	NA	NA	TGTGCCAGCAGCTTTTGGGAGGAGACTTACAATGAGCAGTTCTTC	CASSFWEETYNEQFF
TRBV6-5	TRBJ2-3	NA	NA	TGTGCCAGCAGTTTACGGGACAATAAAGATACGCAGTATTTT	CASSLRDNKDTQYF
TRBV19	TRBJ2-1	TRBD2	NA	TGTGCCAGTAGTATGGCTAGCGGGGGAGGCGGTGAGCAGTTCTTC	CASSMASGGGGEQFF
TRBV7-3	TRBJ2-6	TRBD1	once	TGTGCCAGCAGCTTAAGAGGGGGCTTCTTCTCTGGGGCCAACGTCCTGACTTTC	CASSLRGGFFSGANVLTF
TRBV7-3	TRBJ2-1	NA	NA	TGTGCCAGCTCCCCCCCAGCGAGAGATGAGCAGTTCTTC	CASSPPARDEQFF